This TCR beta chain was identified in a study of blood T cell repertoires in COVID-19. Study-level background: Sample material is recorded as cDNA or gDNA derived from T cells, B-cell-depleted T cells, or PBMCs.

The CDR3 has 15 amino acids. The V gene's germline CDR1 is SGHRS and CDR2 YFSETQ. Trimming removed 3 bases at V and 1 base at J, with 11 bases between. Some clones are missing from TCRdb's copy, which holds only in-frame ones; the method was immunoSEQ multiplex PCR. The data show under 250,000 clones, with approximately 84% seen just once and 2.9% held by the top ten. The specimen sequenced was peripheral blood. This chain uses TRBV5-1 with TRBJ1-5; D is undetermined. The TCR sequence derives from a man aged 50-59 years who had recovered from COVID-19. Here the CDR3 reads CASSSNPGSNQPQHF. Here the CDR3 DNA reads TGCGCCAGCAGCTCGAACCCCGGGAGCAATCAGCCCCAGCATTTT.